The 7 T cell receptor beta chains reported below all come from one sample, sequenced in a study of OX40 agonist ivuxolimab in advanced cancers. The repertoire was sequenced with immunoSEQ multiplex PCR; TCRdb's copy has only in-frame clones and lacks some. The data hold approximately 60,000 clones, with 75% to 95% observed a single time. Sample: CD4+ or CD8+ T cells sorted from blood, taken in a trial of the OX40 agonist ivuxolimab. These receptors were obtained from an adult with an advanced solid tumor such as melanoma, head and neck, liver or kidney cancer.

This chain uses TRBV6-1 with TRBJ1-1; D is unresolved. V lost 5 bases to trimming and J lost 4 bases, with 17 bases between them. There are 15 residues in the CDR3. Germline CDR1 MNHNS, CDR2 SASEGT. The CDR3 DNA follows: TGTGCCAGCAGTTGGGAGCAAACAGTGTTCACTGAAGCTTTCTTT. Protein: CASSWEQTVFTEAFF.

The chain links TRBV19 to TRBJ2-7, with D perhaps TRBD1 (5 bases). Germline V gene lookup returns CDR1 LNHDA and CDR2 SQIVND (reference sequence). Trimming cost V 2 bases and J 2 bases, with 10 bases left between them. This CDR3 is built from 14 residues. This CDR3 reads CASSIQGGAYEQYF. The CDR3 DNA reads TGTGCCAGTAGTATACAGGGTGGGGCCTACGAGCAGTACTTC.

The chain joins TRBV30 to TRBJ2-1; TRBD1 might be the D (5 bases). The CDR3 is 13 residues long. V was cut by 5 bases and J by 6 bases, with 14 bases left in between. Germline loops: CDR1 GTSNPN, CDR2 SVGIG (reference sequence). This chain's CDR3 is CAWGRDAINEQFF. Written as DNA, the CDR3 is TGTGCCTGGGGCAGGGATGCGATCAATGAGCAGTTCTTC. Full variable domain (outside the CDR3, taken from reference TRBV30 and TRBJ2-1): SQTIHQWPATLVQPVGSPLSLECTVEGTSNPNLYWYRQAAGRGLQLLFYSVGIGQISSEVPQNLSASRPQDRQFILSSKKLLLSDSGFYLCAWGRDAINEQFFGPGTRLTVL.

The rearrangement joins TRBV6-1 to TRBJ2-7, with TRBD2 matching over 8 bases. The germline gives CDR1 MNHNS, CDR2 SASEGT. This CDR3 region has 15 residues. V shed 10 bases and J 1 base; nucleotides not matched to a gene: 12. The CDR3 region is CANPPGGRLSYEQYF. CDR3 DNA sequence: TGTGCCAACCCACCTGGCGGGAGGTTGTCCTACGAGCAGTACTTC.

This clone was seen once. The chain combines TRBV6-5 with TRBJ1-2; D is uncertain. CDR3 size: 13 residues. The germline V gene encodes CDR1 MNHEY and CDR2 SVGAGI. Trimming took off 6 bases at V and 2 bases at J, with 10 bases between the two ends. The CDR3 sequence is CASREGSNYGYTF. The CDR3 nucleotides are TGTGCCAGCAGGGAGGGTTCAAACTATGGCTACACCTTC.

The chain recombines TRBV20-1 with TRBJ2-7; D tentatively fits TRBD1 or TRBD2 (5 bases each). Looked up from germline, CDR1 is DFQATT and CDR2 is SNEGSKA (reference sequence). The CDR3 length is 10 residues. This CDR3 is CSLGAYEQYF. CDR3 nucleotides: TGCTCCCTGGGGGCCTACGAGCAGTACTTC.

The chain links TRBV19 to TRBJ2-2; 10 positions match TRBD2. This CDR3 has 16 residues. Trimming at V came to 6 bases and at J to 3 bases, leaving 7 bases not matched to a gene. From germline, CDR1 is LNHDA and CDR2 SQIVND (reference sequence). The CDR3 nucleotides read TGTGCCAGTAGGAGGGGACTAGCGATTTACACCGGGGAGCTGTTTTTT. Its protein product is CASRRGLAIYTGELFF.